The entry that follows covers one TCR beta chain sequence. Its antigen is not identified. One end of the junction is discordant with germline, which a read error may explain. Other DNA variants within this sample encode the same CDR3. Sequencing used immunoSEQ multiplex PCR; TCRdb keeps in-frame clones, though not all of them. The sample carries around 30,000 clones, about three fifths recorded once. The sample comes from a study of a mutant IDH1 vaccine in newly diagnosed glioma. Time point denoted: week 5, during vaccination. In every dose of vaccine, 300 ug of mutant IDH1 20-mer peptide was given alongside topical imiquimod. The CDR3 runs to 11 residues. The germline CDR1 and CDR2 sequences are SQVTM and ANQGSEA.

The genes are TRBV29-1 and TRBJ2-7, with TRBD2 as a possible D gene (5 bases). The material sequenced was PBMCs, taken from a glioma patient whose treatment included an IDH1 peptide vaccine. The source of this sequence is a woman between 18 and 29 years old with glioma. CDR3 region: CSVEEGYEQYF. CDR3 DNA sequence: TGCAGCGTCGAAGAGGGCTACGAGCAGTACTTC.